Shown below are 19 T cell receptor beta chains from a single sample sequenced in a study of patients and donors after allogeneic stem cell transplantation. TCRdb used MiXCR to reprocess the RT-PCR reads, holding one entry per CDR3 protein. Of about 960,000 distinct CDR3 sequences in the sample, around 17% are singletons; the top ten hold 5.5% to 6.5%. The sequencing sample was made of blood, either unsorted or a sorted T cell fraction (not recorded which). Receptor source: a human donor who was either an allogeneic HSCT recipient or a stem cell or donor lymphocyte infusion donor (not recorded which). It is not recorded whose cells these are; they may come from a transplant donor.

The J gene is TRBJ1-2, the V gene TRBV12-3 or TRBV12-4; D perhaps matches TRBD1 (5 bases). V was pared by 6 bases and J by 4 bases, with 15 bases between. The CDR3 is made up of 14 amino acids. The CDR3 region has the DNA TGTGCCAGCAGAACCCGGGACTTGGTCTATGGCTACACCTTC. It translates to CASRTRDLVYGYTF.

This rearrangement joins TRBV5-6 to TRBJ2-1; D possibly matches TRBD1 or TRBD2 (5 bases each). From germline, CDR1 is SGHDT and CDR2 YYEEEE. This CDR3 spans 13 amino acids. The V end lost 0 bases, the J end lost 10 bases, and 11 bases lay between the germline ends. The DNA of the CDR3 is TGTGCCAGCAGCTTGGCCGCCGAGGGGGAGCAGTTCTTC. Protein product: CASSLAAEGEQFF.

The chain uses TRBV20-1 and TRBJ1-2; D not resolved. Germline-derived CDR1 and CDR2 are DFQATT and SNEGSKA (reference sequence). This CDR3 is built from 12 residues. The V end lost 2 bases, the J end lost 7 bases, and 11 bases lay between the germline ends. As DNA, the CDR3 is TGCAGTGCTAGACTTTCCTCGGGTGGCTACACCTTC. Residues: CSARLSSGGYTF.

This clonotype was detected only a few times. This chain links TRBV7-3 with TRBJ2-3; D ambiguous. CDR3 length: 13 amino acids. The germline V gene encodes CDR1 SGHTA and CDR2 FQGTGA. Between the trimmed V and J ends, which lost 4 bases and 5 bases, there was a span of 10 bases. CDR3 amino acids: CASSSLGEDTQYF. Here the CDR3 DNA reads TGTGCCAGCAGCTCCCTTGGGGAAGATACGCAGTATTTT.

Only a few counts were recorded for this clonotype. The rearrangement uses TRBV5-1 and TRBJ2-7; 10 positions match TRBD1. Per the germline V gene, CDR1 is SGHRS and CDR2 is YFSETQ. The CDR3 is 13 residues long. The junction had 3 bases not matched to a gene; V was cut back by 4 bases and J by 5 bases. Here the CDR3 DNA reads TGCGCCAGCAGCCCGACAGGGGGCCACGAGCAGTACTTC. This encodes CASSPTGGHEQYF.

The genes are TRBV19 and TRBJ1-4; D unclear. V was trimmed by 3 bases and J by 3 bases, leaving 14 bases between them. Germline CDR1 is LNHDA and CDR2 is SQIVND (reference sequence). The CDR3 has 16 amino acids. CDR3 coding DNA: TGTGCCAGTAGTATCCTGGAGAGGTCGGCTAATGAAAAACTGTTTTTT. The encoded protein is CASSILERSANEKLFF.

This chain joins TRBV4-3 and TRBJ2-5; the match to TRBD2 covers 10 bases. Germline-derived CDR1 and CDR2 are LGHNA and YSLEER. This CDR3 is 20 amino acids long. V shed 0 bases, J shed 3 bases, and the junction held 16 bases outside the gene matches. The CDR3 bases are TGCGCCAGCAGCCAAGAAAGAATTCCCCTAGCGGGGGTGCTCGAAGAGACCCAGTACTTC. It specifies CASSQERIPLAGVLEETQYF.

V is TRBV30 and J is TRBJ2-1, with D tentatively TRBD2 (7 bases). CDR1 is GTSNPN, CDR2 SVGIG, per germline (reference sequence). Trimming took off 2 bases at V and 13 bases at J, with 18 bases between the two ends. This CDR3 spans 13 amino acids. CDR3 protein: CAWSLTGGAPQFF. CDR3 nucleotides: TGTGCCTGGAGTTTAACGGGGGGCGCTCCCCAGTTCTTC.

The chain carries TRBV27 and TRBJ1-4, with a tentative D call TRBD1 (5 bases). The germline gives CDR1 MNHEY, CDR2 SMNVEV (reference sequence). Trimming shortened V by 5 bases and J by 7 bases, and 17 bases separated the two germline ends. The CDR3 consists of 15 residues. CDR3 amino acids: CASSLLGTAGEKLFF. In nucleotides, the CDR3 is TGTGCCAGCAGTCTCCTCGGGACCGCGGGTGAAAAACTGTTTTTT.

The sample holds a few counts of this clonotype. V gene TRBV15 combines with J gene TRBJ2-3, with 12 positions matching TRBD1. V lost 5 bases and J lost 4; bases outside the gene matches: 7. Germline assignment: CDR1 LNHNV and CDR2 YYDKDF (reference sequence). The CDR3 length is 16 residues. The CDR3 loop reads CATSSRDRGRSDTQYF. CDR3 DNA: TGTGCCACCAGCTCCCGGGACAGGGGGCGGTCAGATACGCAGTATTTT.

This clonotype was seen a handful of times. The rearrangement joins TRBV5-6 to TRBJ2-7; no clear D gene. Per germline, CDR1 SGHDT and CDR2 YYEEEE. The CDR3 sequence is 15 residues long. V dropped 1 base and J dropped 3 bases, with 14 bases sitting between them. This CDR3 reads CASSLRFDGSYEQYF. CDR3 nucleotide sequence: TGTGCCAGCAGCTTGAGGTTTGACGGAAGCTACGAGCAGTACTTC.

This clonotype has a handful of counts. The chain joins TRBV3-1 to TRBJ1-5; no definite D call. V was cut by 0 bases and J by 11 bases, with 11 bases left in between. This CDR3 comprises 13 residues. The germline CDR1 and CDR2 sequences are LGHDT and YNNKEL (reference sequence). CDR3 nucleotide sequence: TGTGCCAGCAGCCAAGAGAGTCGCGGGGCCCAGCATTTT. Translated, it gives CASSQESRGAQHF.

V usage is TRBV30 and J usage is TRBJ1-2, with 7 nucleotides matching TRBD1. The CDR3 covers 10 residues. In germline, CDR1 is GTSNPN, CDR2 SVGIG (reference sequence). Unmatched junction bases numbered 3, after V lost 8 bases and J lost 6 bases. The CDR3 coding sequence is TGTGCCGGGACAGTAAATGGCTACACCTTC. This translates into CAGTVNGYTF.

This clonotype was seen just once. The chain employs TRBV25-1 and TRBJ2-1; TRBD2 matches 14 bases. The ends lost 3 bases at V and 6 bases at J; junction bases unmatched: 7. CDR3 size: 17 residues. CDR1 and CDR2 (germline): MGHDK, SYGVNS. In DNA, the CDR3 is TGTGCCAGCAGTGAGAAGACTAGCGGGAGGGCTGGCAATGAGCAGTTCTTC. Residues: CASSEKTSGRAGNEQFF.

The chain has TRBV6-4 and TRBJ2-2; a possible D gene is TRBD1 (7 bases). CDR1 MRHNA and CDR2 SNTAGT come from the germline V gene. Trimming shortened V by 10 bases and J by 4 bases, and 16 bases separated the two germline ends. The length of the CDR3 is 14 residues. The CDR3 nucleotides read TGTGCCACCCCTGGACAGGAGGGCACCGGGGAGCTGTTTTTT. The encoded protein is CATPGQEGTGELFF.

This clonotype showed up just a few times. This chain uses TRBV7-2 with TRBJ1-5, with D possibly being TRBD1 (5 bases). Trimming cost V 5 bases and J 2 bases, with 13 bases left between them. The CDR3 sequence is 15 residues long. Germline-derived CDR1 and CDR2 are SGHTA and FQGNSA. The CDR3 DNA reads TGTGCCAGCAGCCCGGAGGGGTCTCGCAATCAGCCCCAGCATTTT. Its translation: CASSPEGSRNQPQHF.

The rearrangement links TRBV19 to TRBJ1-2; the D gene is possibly TRBD1 (5 bases). Germline CDR1 reads LNHDA; CDR2 reads SQIVND (reference sequence). This CDR3 region has 16 residues. Trimming removed 5 bases at V and 1 base at J, with 17 bases between. The chain's CDR3 is CASSFLGGSRNYGYTF. CDR3 bases: TGTGCCAGTAGTTTCTTGGGGGGGTCCCGTAACTATGGCTACACCTTC.

This sequence joins TRBV10-2 and TRBJ1-3; D possibly corresponds to TRBD1 (6 bases). Germline V gives CDR1 WSHSY, CDR2 SAAADI. The CDR3 is 15 residues long. V was clipped by 7 bases and J by 0 bases, with 13 bases between them. CDR3: CASTSGQLSGNTIYF. Written as DNA, the CDR3 is TGCGCCAGCACCAGTGGACAGCTCTCTGGAAACACCATATATTTT.

Only a few counts were recorded for this clonotype. The chain uses TRBV6-5 and TRBJ2-5, with 7 bases matching TRBD1. The CDR3 is 14 residues long. Germline CDR1 and CDR2: MNHEY and SVGAGI. Losses at the gene ends were 3 bases for V and 7 bases for J; bases not matched to a gene: 8. The CDR3 reads CASSYPGTDGTQYF. The CDR3 nucleotides are TGTGCCAGCAGTTATCCAGGGACAGACGGGACCCAGTACTTC.